These 10 T cell receptor beta chains were sequenced from one sample in a study of T-cell reconstitution after alpha-beta-depleted transplantation in children. Study-wide results and limits: Several hundred expanded graft clones reportedly gave rise to the alpha-beta T cells present about two months after transplant.

These receptors' antigens are unknown. The TCRbeta library was prepared with unique molecular identifiers. TCRdb itself ran the PCR reads through MiXCR, one entry per CDR3 protein. The table records approximately 31,000 distinct CDR3 sequences, 5% to 7% of them present only once. The source material was peripheral blood, sampled 60 days after TCRalphabeta/CD19-depleted stem cell transplant. The receptor set was obtained from a child under two years old who had a stem cell transplant for acute myeloid leukemia, so the T cells may come from the graft donor.

This clonotype was detected only a few times. The chain's CDR3 is CASSLDSLPSGANVLTF. CDR3 nucleotide sequence: TGTGCCAGCAGTCTTGACAGCCTCCCCTCTGGGGCCAACGTCCTGACTTTC. This chain uses TRBV28 with TRBJ2-6, with a possible D match to TRBD1 (5 bases). Between the trimmed V and J ends, which lost 5 bases and 0 bases, there was a span of 14 bases. The CDR3 runs to 17 residues. Germline values: CDR1 MDHEN, CDR2 SYDVKM.

This clonotype showed up just a few times. The gene calls are TRBV30 and TRBJ2-5; D call uncertain. Between the trimmed V and J ends, which lost 0 bases and 5 bases, there was a span of 13 bases. The germline CDR1 and CDR2 sequences are GTSNPN and SVGIG (reference sequence). The CDR3 is 14 amino acids. CDR3 protein: CAWSVRFPEETQYF. DNA of the CDR3: TGTGCCTGGAGTGTACGATTCCCAGAGGAGACCCAGTACTTC. The full variable domain, rest sourced from reference TRBV30 and TRBJ2-5, is SQTIHQWPATLVQPVGSPLSLECTVEGTSNPNLYWYRQAAGRGLQLLFYSVGIGQISSEVPQNLSASRPQDRQFILSSKKLLLSDSGFYLCAWSVRFPEETQYFGPGTRLLVL.

This clonotype was recorded many times. This rearrangement joins TRBV29-1 to TRBJ2-1; 12 bases line up with TRBD2. The CDR3 has 14 residues. Germline V gene data show CDR1 as SQVTM and CDR2 as ANQGSEA. With V trimmed by 4 bases and J by 7 bases, 5 bases remained unmatched. The CDR3 protein is CSVALAGGPNEQFF. The CDR3 region has the DNA TGCAGCGTTGCTCTAGCGGGAGGGCCGAATGAGCAGTTCTTC.

This chain joins TRBV20-1 and TRBJ1-1; D is perhaps TRBD1 (6 bases). Germline V gene lookup returns CDR1 DFQATT and CDR2 SNEGSKA (reference sequence). CDR3 length: 11 residues. The V end lost 2 bases, the J end lost 6 bases, and 7 bases lay between the germline ends. CDR3 DNA: TGCAGTGCTAGACGGACAGCTGAAGCTTTCTTT. As protein: CSARRTAEAFF.

In this sample, this clonotype turned up many times. The rearrangement joins TRBV29-1 to TRBJ2-3, with 10 positions matching TRBD2. From germline, CDR1 is SQVTM and CDR2 ANQGSEA. The length of the CDR3 is 14 residues. V dropped 6 bases and J dropped 6; count of bases not matched to a gene: 9. In DNA form, the CDR3 reads TGCAGCGTCCGAGCGGGGGGGCCAGGGGATACGCAGTATTTT. Amino acids: CSVRAGGPGDTQYF.

This clonotype was detected only a few times. The CDR3 loop is CASSLEDGYTF. In DNA form, the CDR3 reads TGTGCCAGCAGCTTAGAAGATGGCTACACCTTC. The genes are TRBV7-9 and TRBJ1-2; D is ambiguous. Germline V gives CDR1 SEHNR, CDR2 FQNEAQ (reference sequence). The CDR3 contains 11 residues. The V and J ends lost 1 base and 6 bases respectively, with 3 bases between them. The variable domain in full, completed from reference TRBV7-9 and TRBJ1-2, reads DTGVSQNPRHKITKRGQNVTFRCDPISEHNRLYWYRQTLGQGPEFLTYFQNEAQLEKSRLLSDRFSAERPKGSFSTLEIQRTEQGDSAMYLCASSLEDGYTFGSGTRLTVV.

Ten or more counts support this clonotype. The J gene is TRBJ2-3, the V gene TRBV7-9; D possibly corresponds to TRBD2 (5 bases). Between the trimmed V and J ends, which lost 2 bases and 2 bases, there was a span of 11 bases. Germline V gene data show CDR1 as SEHNR and CDR2 as FQNEAQ (reference sequence). The CDR3 extends over 15 amino acids. In nucleotides, the CDR3 is TGTGCCAGCAGCTTATCACTAGATGACACAGATACGCAGTATTTT. It encodes CASSLSLDDTDTQYF.

This clonotype was observed many times. The V call is TRBV12-3 or TRBV12-4, the J call TRBJ2-1; TRBD1 agrees at 7 bases. The trim removed 5 bases at V and 8 bases at J, leaving 18 bases unmatched. There are 17 residues in the CDR3. The CDR3 region has the DNA TGTGCCAGCAGTCCCCTAGGACAGGTCGATCCGCTGGATGAGCAGTTCTTC. Residues: CASSPLGQVDPLDEQFF.

This clonotype came up many times. The chain employs TRBV7-9 and TRBJ2-1, with D unresolved. In germline, CDR1 is SEHNR, CDR2 FQNEAQ (reference sequence). V lost 0 bases, J lost 10 bases, and 7 bases lay in between. The length of the CDR3 is 12 residues. As DNA, the CDR3 is TGTGCCAGCAGCTTAGCGGAAAGGGAGCAGTTCTTC. Amino acid sequence: CASSLAEREQFF.

Notes on this clonotype: With a much larger clone just one base away, this may be a read error. The chain uses TRBV5-1 and TRBJ2-7; TRBD2 is a possible D gene (6 bases). Germline loops: CDR1 SGHRS, CDR2 YFSETQ. V was trimmed by 5 bases and J by 2 bases, leaving 17 bases between them. This CDR3 comprises 15 residues. CDR3: CASRETGGIAYEQYF. CDR3 nucleotide sequence: TGCGCCAGCAGGGAAACTGGCGGGATTGCCTACGAGCAGTACTTC. Full variable domain (rest looked up from reference TRBV5-1 and TRBJ2-7): KAGVTQTPRYLIKTRGQQVTLSCSPISGHRSVSWYQQTPGQGLQFLFEYFSETQRNKGNFPGRFSGRQFSNSRSEMNVSTLELGDSALYLCASRETGGIAYEQYFGPGTRLTVT.